A single sample is the source of the 3 T cell receptor beta chains below, sequenced in a study of Tregs in tolerant kidney transplant recipients. Recipients received nonmyeloablative bone marrow transplants from related graft donors, with transient mixed chimerism. The protocol was immunoSEQ multiplex PCR, while the TCRdb copy is restricted to in-frame clones and leaves out a portion. The table for this sample gives roughly 14,000 clones. This sample comprised CD8+ T cells from blood (PBMCs), obtained 6 months after the transplant. The receptors come from a human patient who received a combined kidney and bone marrow transplant. Part of the T cell pool may stem from the graft donor.

The CDR3 protein is CASSPRTSGWGNTIYF. The CDR3 bases that were read are TGTGCCAGCAGCCCACGGACGTCAGGGTGGGGAAACACC. The chain couples TRBV3-1 (or the pseudogene TRBV3-2) to TRBJ1-3, with D tentatively TRBD1 (5 bases). The sequenced fragment ends 3 residues before the CDR3 boundary, so the rest is inferred from the germline J gene. Per germline, CDR1 LGHDT and CDR2 YNNKEL (reference sequence). V lost 4 bases and J lost 4, with 17 bases in between. CDR3 size: 16 residues.

With respect to this clone: The read terminates 3 residues ahead of where the CDR3 ends, so the germline J gene completes it. The rearrangement uses TRBV5-4 and TRBJ1-2; no reliable D call. Trimming removed 3 bases at V and 2 bases at J, with 14 bases between. Germline values: CDR1 SGHNT, CDR2 YYREEE (reference sequence). The CDR3 contains 15 residues. CDR3 residues: CASSSAGSVNYGYTF. The DNA read from the CDR3 is TGTGCCAGCAGCTCTGCCGGGTCGGTAAACTATGGC.

As regards this clone: The sequenced fragment ends 3 residues before the CDR3 boundary, so the rest is inferred from the germline J gene. This sequence joins TRBV13 and TRBJ1-1; possible D gene TRBD1, 6 bases. V was cut by 5 bases and J by 3 bases, with 10 bases left in between. This CDR3 is built from 13 residues. The V gene's germline CDR1 is PRHDT and CDR2 FYEKMQ (reference sequence). The CDR3 bases that were read are TGTGCCAGCAGCCCCCAGGGGTACACTGAA. Residues: CASSPQGYTE. The entire CDR3 reads CASSPQGYTEAFF.